This TCR beta chain came from a study of chemoradiotherapy in HPV16-positive cancers (dated by TCRdb to between 2021 and 2022). Study-wide context: Candidate HPV-specific T-cell clones and common TCR motifs were defined through functional T-cell assays on cells from two HPV16-positive patients. The study set out to ask whether T-cell immunity against the HPV oncoproteins E6 and E7 changes over the course of chemoradiotherapy and whether that immunity affects survival. The candidate HPV-specific TCRs and motifs were subsequently tracked in TCR repertoires obtained from approximately 86 patients with HPV-related cancers.

Note on this clone: Its antigen is still unknown. Per-nucleotide qualities are absent, and no much larger clonotype sits a single base away.

The germline V gene yields KGHSH for CDR1 and LQKENI for CDR2. The CDR3 holds 13 amino acids from the cysteine to the phenylalanine. Only the CDR3 DNA is retained, 39 bases long and in frame from the first base. V sheds 2 bases and J sheds 0 bases, leaving 4 bases between their ends. Libraries were built with the immunoSEQ multiplex PCR assay. Drawn from immuneACCESS, this table holds only the in-frame rearrangements with V and J called that TCRdb kept. Clones are partly lost; checked studies trace under half to an unresolved V gene and leave the rest unexplained. The sample contains 50,000 to 55,000 clones, about 92% of them found a single time. The ten biggest clones cover 2.5% to 4% of the sample. Findings and caveats that apply to the study as a whole: Improved recurrence-free survival in HPV16-positive patients was associated with expansion of HPV-responsive T cells during chemoradiotherapy. The survival association was reported for HPV16-positive patients, and the functional definition of HPV-specific T cells was derived from only two HPV16-positive patients. Expansion of candidate HPV-specific clones and E7-related TCR motifs was observed in the tumor microenvironment during treatment, whereas no such expansion was observed for non-HPV-specific T cells.

Repertoires were sampled repeatedly over the course of chemoradiotherapy, so clonal expansion could be followed in the tumor microenvironment. Recombination linked TRBV18 to TRBJ1-1, with the identity of the D gene unclear. This receptor was identified in a human donor with HPV-associated anogenital cancer. This sample comprised blood, obtained from a patient who underwent chemoradiotherapy. The CDR3 has the sequence CASSPTVNTEAFF. In nucleotide form, the sequence is TGTGCCAGCTCACCAACAGTGAACACTGAAGCTTTCTTT. Beyond the CDR3, the reference TRBV18 and TRBJ1-1 genes provide the residues; the full variable domain reads: NAGVMQNPRHLVRRRGQEARLRCSPMKGHSHVYWYRQLPEEGLKFMVYLQKENIIDESGMPKERFSAEFPKEGPSILRIQQVVRGDSAAYFCASSPTVNTEAFFGQGTRLTVV.